The rows below give T cell receptor beta chains drawn from one sample of a study of identical twins. Each CDR3 protein gets one entry after TCRdb re-called the 5' RACE reads with MiXCR. The data show approximately 94,000 distinct CDR3 sequences, under 7% seen once. The sample was memory T cells sorted from blood. These receptors all stem from a woman between 45 and 60 years old in good health. CDR3s include the opening cysteine and the closing phenylalanine or tryptophan. D genes are given only for firm matches. Not all rows give a size; the values are once, few, many and, for expanded clones, a class.

many	TRBV15	TRBJ1-4	.	TGTGCCACCAGCAGACCGCAGGAGGGAAAACTGTTTTTT	CATSRPQEGKLFF
many	TRBV5-1	TRBJ2-1	TRBD2	TGCGCCAGCAGCTTAAACCTAGCGGGAGATGGAAATGAGCAGTTCTTC	CASSLNLAGDGNEQFF
many	TRBV4-1	TRBJ2-6	.	TGCGCCAGCAGCCAAGGGCTCCAGGGGTCTGGGGCCAACGTCCTGACTTTC	CASSQGLQGSGANVLTF
.	TRBV19	TRBJ1-5	.	TGTGCCAGTAGTATGGCGGTCAGAGGGAGCAATCAGCCCCAGCATTTT	CASSMAVRGSNQPQHF
many	TRBV7-8	TRBJ2-5	.	TGTGCCAGCAGCTTAGTCCCAGAAACCCAAGAGACCCAGTACTTC	CASSLVPETQETQYF
.	TRBV30	TRBJ2-1	TRBD2	TGTGCCTGGGAACTAGCGGGATACAATGAGCAGTTCTTC	CAWELAGYNEQFF
many	TRBV9	TRBJ2-7	TRBD1	TGTGCCAGCAGCCCAGGGGGTGCCGCCTACGAGCAGTACTTC	CASSPGGAAYEQYF
many	TRBV24-1	TRBJ1-5	.	TGTGCCACCAAACGAGGGCAGCCCCAGCATTTT	CATKRGQPQHF
many	TRBV19	TRBJ1-5	.	TGTGCCAGTAGTATGGGGGGACATAGCAATCAGCCCCAGCATTTT	CASSMGGHSNQPQHF
many	TRBV24-1	TRBJ2-1	TRBD1	TGTGCCACCAGTGATGTAAAACAGGGGCGCGAGCAGTTCTTC	CATSDVKQGREQFF
many	TRBV27	TRBJ1-5	.	TGTGCCAGCAGTTTAGGAGGGTCTGGCAATCAGCCCCAGCATTTT	CASSLGGSGNQPQHF
.	TRBV30	TRBJ2-7	TRBD2	TGTGCCTCATTAGCTAGCGGGAGGGGAGCATACTACGAGCAGTACTTC	CASLASGRGAYYEQYF
many	TRBV7-2	TRBJ2-1	.	TGTGCCAGCAGCAACCGGGGCAAGCAGGAGCAGTTCTTC	CASSNRGKQEQFF
medium-sized	TRBV20-1	TRBJ2-1	.	TGCAGTGCTCCGCCGGCCAGGGGCACCTACAATGAGCAGTTCTTC	CSAPPARGTYNEQFF
few	TRBV19	TRBJ2-3	.	TGTGCCAGTACCCGGTCCCGGGGGGATACGCAGTATTTT	CASTRSRGDTQYF
.	TRBV14	TRBJ1-1	.	TGTGCCAGCAGCCTAGGGTGGGACACTGAAGCTTTCTTT	CASSLGWDTEAFF
many	TRBV11-2	TRBJ2-1	TRBD2	TGTGCCAGCAGCGCAGTGAGTAGCGGGAGATACAATGAGCAGTTCTTC	CASSAVSSGRYNEQFF
many	TRBV5-6	TRBJ2-2	TRBD1	TGTGCCAGCTCCTTATCAGGGGGCCCCGGGGAGCTGTTTTTT	CASSLSGGPGELFF
.	TRBV11-2	TRBJ1-2	.	TGTGCCAGCAGCTCCGTCCAGGATAACTATGGCTACACCTTC	CASSSVQDNYGYTF
many	TRBV6-2/TRBV6-3	TRBJ1-1	.	TGTGCCAGCAGTTACGTGACAGGGAACACTGAAGCTTTCTTT	CASSYVTGNTEAFF
many	TRBV11-2	TRBJ1-2	.	TGTGCCAGCAGCTCGGGCTCCGGGGGCTACACCTTC	CASSSGSGGYTF
many	TRBV3-1	TRBJ2-7	.	TGTGCCAGCAGCCCTCTGGACGGCATCTACGAGCAGTACTTC	CASSPLDGIYEQYF
many	TRBV7-9	TRBJ2-7	TRBD1	TGTGCCAGCAGCGCCCGGGACAGGGGCATCTACGAGCAGTACTTC	CASSARDRGIYEQYF
.	TRBV29-1	TRBJ2-1	.	TGCAGCGTTGGAGGGGCAGGCAACGGTGAGCAGTTCTTC	CSVGGAGNGEQFF
many	TRBV30	TRBJ2-1	TRBD2	TGTGCCTGGAGTGACAGGACTAGCGGGTTCTATCAAGGATCGGTCTACAATGAGCAGTTCTTC	CAWSDRTSGFYQGSVYNEQFF
many	TRBV5-8	TRBJ1-6	TRBD1	TGTGCCAGCAGCAGGGACAGTGCCTATTCACCCCTCCACTTT	CASSRDSAYSPLHF
few	TRBV2	TRBJ1-4	.	TGTGCCAGCAGGCGACAGAGCAATGAAAAACTGTTTTTT	CASRRQSNEKLFF
many	TRBV29-1	TRBJ2-3	.	TGCAGCGTTGCTTTCCTAGCAACTCGCACAGATACGCAGTATTTT	CSVAFLATRTDTQYF
many	TRBV20-1	TRBJ1-2	TRBD1	TGCAGTGCTAGTGTACGGACAGGGGAATATTACGGCTACACCTTC	CSASVRTGEYYGYTF
many	TRBV6-2/TRBV6-3	TRBJ2-1	TRBD2	TGTGCCAGCAAGTTGGTTATAGCGGGGGCTGAGCAGTTCTTC	CASKLVIAGAEQFF
many	TRBV4-1	TRBJ2-5	.	TGCGCCAGCAGCCAACTAGGACCTATCCAAGAGACCCAGTACTTC	CASSQLGPIQETQYF
few	TRBV20-1	TRBJ2-7	TRBD2	TGCAGTGCTAGGGGGCTAGCGGGAGGGAGCTCCTACGAGCAGTACTTC	CSARGLAGGSSYEQYF
many	TRBV6-6	TRBJ2-1	TRBD2	TGTGCCAGCACCCCGGGAGGGGTGAGGGTTGAGCAGTTCTTC	CASTPGGVRVEQFF
many	TRBV7-2	TRBJ2-7	.	TGTGCCAGCAGCTTAACCCCTGGGGGACACGAGCAGTACTTC	CASSLTPGGHEQYF
many	TRBV29-1	TRBJ1-1	.	TGCAGCGTTGATTTCGGGGGAAAAGCTTTCTTT	CSVDFGGKAFF
many	TRBV20-1	TRBJ2-1	TRBD2	TGCAGTACGACTAGCGGAGACACCTACAATGAGCAGTTCTTC	CSTTSGDTYNEQFF
few	TRBV7-8	TRBJ2-3	.	TGTGCCAGCAGCTTAGAGGGTACTAACATGGGGTTTTCCACAGATACGCAGTATTTT	CASSLEGTNMGFSTDTQYF
many	TRBV7-2	TRBJ2-1	TRBD2	TGTGCCAGCAGCTCCGACGGACTAGCGGGAGATGGGTTCTTC	CASSSDGLAGDGFF
many	TRBV5-1	TRBJ1-1	.	TGCGCCAGCAGCTTGAGGGACTTTTCCGCGAACACTGAAGCTTTCTTT	CASSLRDFSANTEAFF
.	TRBV20-1	TRBJ2-5	TRBD1	TGCAGTGCCCACGGGACAGACCAAGAGACCCAGTACTTC	CSAHGTDQETQYF
many	TRBV20-1	TRBJ1-6	TRBD1	TGCAGTGCTCTGGGGACAGGGGGCGGGTCACCCCTCCACTTT	CSALGTGGGSPLHF
many	TRBV11-2	TRBJ2-1	TRBD2	TGTGCCAGCAGTCCTAGCGGGAGTCGGCATGAGCAGTTCTTC	CASSPSGSRHEQFF
.	TRBV19	TRBJ2-1	TRBD2	TGTGCCAGTAGTACACAGCGGGAAGGTGAGCAGTTCTTC	CASSTQREGEQFF
many	TRBV3-1	TRBJ2-5	TRBD2	TGTGCCAGCAGCCAAGTTCTGGGGGGGGGTAATAGCGGGAGTCGGAAGACCCAGTACTTC	CASSQVLGGGNSGSRKTQYF
many	TRBV4-2	TRBJ1-6	TRBD1	TGTGCCAGCAGCCAAACCGGGACAGGGCGTAATTCACCCCTCCACTTT	CASSQTGTGRNSPLHF
.	TRBV5-5	TRBJ2-1	TRBD2	TGTGCCAGCAGCTCAGAGGGGGTAGGGGGGGGACTAGCGAAAAATGAGCAGTTCTTC	CASSSEGVGGGLAKNEQFF
.	TRBV5-1	TRBJ1-2	.	TGCGCCAGCAGCTTGGGACAGGTCATCTATGGCTACACCTTC	CASSLGQVIYGYTF
many	TRBV20-1	TRBJ1-1	.	TGCAGTGCCCTACAGGGAGAGAGGGCTGAAGCTTTCTTT	CSALQGERAEAFF
many	TRBV7-8	TRBJ2-5	TRBD2	TGTGCCAGCAGCTTAGGCCGAGCGGGAGGGCCGGGAGAGACCCAGTACTTC	CASSLGRAGGPGETQYF
.	TRBV11-2	TRBJ2-5	TRBD2	TGTGCCAGCAGCTCCTGGACTAGCGGGAGAGAGGAGACCCAGTACTTC	CASSSWTSGREETQYF
many	TRBV4-2	TRBJ2-1	.	TGTGCCAGCGGCACTGGCTCCTACAATGAGCAGTTCTTC	CASGTGSYNEQFF
.	TRBV2	TRBJ2-7	.	TGTGCCAGCAGTGTGGCGAGGGACGAGCAGTACTTC	CASSVARDEQYF
many	TRBV14	TRBJ1-4	.	TGTGCCAGCAGCCAAGACGGACGGAATGAAAAACTGTTTTTT	CASSQDGRNEKLFF
many	TRBV21-1	TRBJ2-1	.	TGTGCCAGCTTACAAGGAAACAGCCCTCTAGGGAATGAGCAGTTCTTC	CASLQGNSPLGNEQFF
many	TRBV11-2	TRBJ2-1	TRBD2	TGTGCCAGCAGCCGCGGGACTAGCGGATACAATGAGCAGTTCTTC	CASSRGTSGYNEQFF
.	TRBV5-6	TRBJ2-1	.	TGTGCCAGCATCTACGGGGGATCGGCCTTCAATGAGCAGTTCTTC	CASIYGGSAFNEQFF
many	TRBV5-1	TRBJ2-2	.	TGCGCCAGCAGCTTACCGAGAATCGACACCGGGGAGCTGTTTTTT	CASSLPRIDTGELFF